The entry below gives a single T cell receptor (beta chain) sequence along with its context. From germline, CDR1 is SEHNR and CDR2 FQNEAQ (reference sequence). The CDR3 runs 14 residues. Trimming shortened V by 5 bases and J by 8 bases, and 16 bases separated the two germline ends. The entry originates in a study of shared clonotypes between healthy human individuals. Some clones are missing from TCRdb's copy, which holds only in-frame ones; the method was immunoSEQ multiplex PCR. The sample gives around 2.1 million clones, approximately 94% of which show up once; around 0.13% is in the top ten. This TCR was recovered from a man aged 18 to 29 in good health. V gene TRBV7-9 combines with J gene TRBJ2-1, with D perhaps matching TRBD2 (6 bases). The source material was naive CD4+ T cells sorted from blood. Regarding subset: CD45RA+ positively selected. This CDR3 reads CASSHPLPGDEQFF. The CDR3 DNA follows: TGTGCCAGCAGCCATCCACTCCCGGGAGATGAGCAGTTCTTC.